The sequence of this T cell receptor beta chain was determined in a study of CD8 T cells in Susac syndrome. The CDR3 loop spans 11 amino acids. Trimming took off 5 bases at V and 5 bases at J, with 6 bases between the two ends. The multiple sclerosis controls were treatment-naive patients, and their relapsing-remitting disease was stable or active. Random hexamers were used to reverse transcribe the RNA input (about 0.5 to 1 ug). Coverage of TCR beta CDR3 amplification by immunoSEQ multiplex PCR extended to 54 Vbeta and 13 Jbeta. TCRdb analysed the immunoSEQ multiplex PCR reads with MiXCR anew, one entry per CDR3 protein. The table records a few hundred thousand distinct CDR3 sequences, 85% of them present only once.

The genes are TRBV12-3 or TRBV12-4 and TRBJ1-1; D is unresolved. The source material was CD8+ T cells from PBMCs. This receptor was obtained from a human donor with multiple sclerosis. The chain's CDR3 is CASSEVTEAFF. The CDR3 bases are TGTGCCAGCAGTGAGGTGACTGAAGCTTTCTTT.